This TCR beta chain was observed in a study of type 1 and type 2 diabetes patients. PCR was run on genomic DNA. Multiplex PCR with 30 forward and 13 reverse primers amplified the TCR beta CDR3. TCRdb re-derived calls from the multiplex PCR reads in MiXCR, one entry per CDR3 protein. The sample records approximately 260,000 distinct CDR3 sequences, 45% to 60% being singletons. This CDR3 is built from 15 residues. The germline V gene encodes CDR1 SNHLY and CDR2 FYNNEI. V lost 6 bases and J lost 5, with 17 bases in between. The receptor comes from a man between 18 and 35 years old with type 2 diabetes. Sequenced sample: peripheral blood mononuclear cells (PBMCs). The chain is built from TRBV2 and TRBJ2-1; D call uncertain. CDR3 sequence: CASRLTEARDNEQFF. As DNA, the CDR3 is TGTGCCAGCAGACTGACGGAAGCCCGTGACAATGAGCAGTTCTTC. The full variable domain, its missing parts supplied by reference TRBV2 and TRBJ2-1, is EPEVTQTPSHQVTQMGQEVILRCVPISNHLYFYWYRQILGQKVEFLVSFYNNEISEKSEIFDDQFSVERPDGSNFTLKIRSTKLEDSAMYFCASRLTEARDNEQFFGPGTRLTVL.